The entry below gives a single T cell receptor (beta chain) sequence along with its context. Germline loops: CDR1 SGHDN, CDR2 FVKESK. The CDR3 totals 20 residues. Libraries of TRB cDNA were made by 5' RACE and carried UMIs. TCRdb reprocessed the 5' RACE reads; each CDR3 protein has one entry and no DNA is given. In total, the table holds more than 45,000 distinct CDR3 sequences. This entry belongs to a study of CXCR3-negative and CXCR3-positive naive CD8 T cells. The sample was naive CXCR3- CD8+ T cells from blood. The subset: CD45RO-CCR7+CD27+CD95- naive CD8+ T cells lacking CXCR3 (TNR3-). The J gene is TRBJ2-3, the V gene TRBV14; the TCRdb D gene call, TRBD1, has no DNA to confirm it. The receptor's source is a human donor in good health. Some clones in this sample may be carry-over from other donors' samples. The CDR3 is CASSLTNYGTGDFLTDTQYF.